The next 23 T cell receptor beta chains were all read from a single sample in a study of T cells in Graves' hyperthyroidism and ophthalmopathy. RNA transcripts were the template for amplifying TCR beta CDR3 regions. The HTBI primer set drove a first-round RT-PCR of the TCR CDR3. TCRdb analysed the multiplex PCR reads with MiXCR anew, one entry per CDR3 protein. The sample lists about half a million distinct CDR3 sequences, around 20% occurring once. The sequencing sample was made of blood. The receptors here all came from a man in his forties with Graves' ophthalmopathy.

This clonotype has a handful of counts. The CDR3, as DNA: TGTGCCAGCAGCGGTCGGGGAGGGCCGTCCTACGAGCAGTACTTC. The encoded protein is CASSGRGGPSYEQYF. The V call is TRBV7-2, the J call TRBJ2-7; TRBD2 agrees at 7 bases. Per germline, CDR1 SGHTA and CDR2 FQGNSA. The CDR3 contains 15 residues. V dropped 5 bases and J dropped 1; count of bases not matched to a gene: 8.

There are many counts of this clonotype. V gene TRBV11-2 combines with J gene TRBJ2-5, with D tentatively TRBD1 or TRBD2 (6 bases each). The germline V gene encodes CDR1 SGHAT and CDR2 FQNNGV. Between the trimmed V and J ends, which lost 5 bases and 4 bases, there was a span of 17 bases. The CDR3 consists of 15 residues. In DNA, the CDR3 is TGTGCCAGCAGCCGCGTAAGGGGGGTACGAGAGACCCAGTACTTC. Its translation: CASSRVRGVRETQYF.

This clonotype was recorded at least ten times. The chain combines TRBV20-1 with TRBJ2-7; TRBD2 matches at 7 bases. This CDR3 has 15 amino acids. Germline V lookup: CDR1 DFQATT, CDR2 SNEGSKA (reference sequence). V lost 1 base to trimming and J lost 3 bases; unmatched junction nucleotides: 9. The CDR3 loop is CSARGGGTHSYEQYF. CDR3 DNA: TGCAGTGCTAGAGGGGGAGGGACTCACAGCTACGAGCAGTACTTC.

This clonotype showed up many times. The chain has TRBV3-1 and TRBJ2-2; D call uncertain. CDR1 and CDR2 from the germline V gene are LGHDT and YNNKEL (reference sequence). This CDR3 has 15 residues. The germline V and J ends were trimmed by 1 base and 1 base, with 7 bases remaining between them. Written as DNA, the CDR3 is TGTGCCAGCAGCCAAGGGGCGGAGAACACCGGGGAGCTGTTTTTT. Amino acid sequence: CASSQGAENTGELFF.

This clonotype was observed a handful of times. The chain links TRBV2 to TRBJ1-3; D is ambiguous. Germline V gene lookup returns CDR1 SNHLY and CDR2 FYNNEI. Trimming removed 5 bases at V and 0 bases at J, with 17 bases between. CDR3 length equals 17 residues. CDR3 amino acids: CASSFARGPSSGNTIYF. Written as DNA, the CDR3 is TGTGCCAGCAGTTTTGCCCGGGGTCCCAGCTCTGGAAACACCATATATTTT.

This clonotype occurred a few times. The V call is TRBV20-1, the J call TRBJ2-1, with 13 bases lining up with TRBD2. The germline gives CDR1 DFQATT, CDR2 SNEGSKA (reference sequence). The CDR3 runs 16 residues. V gave up 2 bases and J gave up 7 bases; unmatched junction bases: 8. The CDR3 coding sequence is TGCAGTGCTAGATTGACTAGCGGGGGGTTTAATAATGAGCAGTTCTTC. This sequence encodes CSARLTSGGFNNEQFF.

This clonotype was picked up many times. Here the CDR3 DNA reads TGTGCCAGCGAGAGCGGGGGGGCGTCAGGAGAGACCCAGTACTTC. It yields the protein CASESGGASGETQYF. The rearrangement uses TRBV2 and TRBJ2-5; 10 bases are a match to TRBD2. The CDR3 runs 15 residues. Germline assignment: CDR1 SNHLY and CDR2 FYNNEI. After removal of 8 bases from V and 4 bases from J, the junction contained 10 bases not matched to a gene.

The chain couples TRBV7-9 to TRBJ2-1; TRBD2 agrees at 10 bases. The junction had 10 bases not matched to a gene; V was cut back by 5 bases and J by 9 bases. This CDR3 region has 15 residues. Germline V gene lookup returns CDR1 SEHNR and CDR2 FQNEAQ (reference sequence). The CDR3 region is CASSPSGRVGGEQFF. CDR3 DNA sequence: TGTGCCAGCAGCCCAAGCGGGAGGGTCGGGGGTGAGCAGTTCTTC.

CDR3 bases: TGTGCCACGAGAAGGGTTAATTCACCCCTCCACTTT. Its translation: CATRRVNSPLHF. The chain combines TRBV6-1 with TRBJ1-6, with unresolved D. The CDR3 is 12 amino acids. V lost 10 bases and J lost 6, with 10 bases in between. Per the germline V gene, CDR1 is MNHNS and CDR2 is SASEGT.

The CDR3 DNA reads as TGTGCCGGCTCGACAGGCGGTGGCTACACCTTC. Amino acids: CAGSTGGGYTF. The chain carries TRBV19 and TRBJ1-2, with D possibly being TRBD1 (6 bases). Germline lookup yields CDR1 LNHDA and CDR2 SQIVND (reference sequence). The CDR3 is 11 residues long. V gave up 11 bases and J gave up 7 bases, with 14 bases separating them.

The CDR3 reads CAISYGGATNEKLFF. DNA of the CDR3: TGTGCCATCAGCTACGGGGGTGCAACTAATGAAAAACTGTTTTTT. V usage is TRBV10-3 and J usage is TRBJ1-4; TRBD1 might be the D (5 bases). This CDR3 contains 15 residues. The V and J ends lost 6 bases and 0 bases respectively, with 11 bases between them. CDR1 and CDR2 (germline): ENHRY, SYGVKD.

The chain employs TRBV29-1 and TRBJ1-2; D unresolved. Germline CDR1 SQVTM, CDR2 ANQGSEA. The CDR3 covers 12 residues. The V end lost 3 bases, the J end lost 4 bases, and 9 bases lay between the germline ends. Written as DNA, the CDR3 is TGCAGCGTTGAGCTTGGAAGCTATGGCTACACCTTC. Protein product: CSVELGSYGYTF.

This clonotype appeared a few times. The chain links TRBV3-1 to TRBJ1-2, with 9 bases aligning to TRBD1. The CDR3 consists of 14 residues. V lost 4 bases to trimming and J lost 8 bases; unmatched junction nucleotides: 8. Per germline, CDR1 LGHDT and CDR2 YNNKEL (reference sequence). The CDR3: CASSRGQGQGGYTF. In DNA form, the CDR3 reads TGTGCCAGCAGCCGGGGACAGGGTCAGGGGGGCTACACCTTC.

The chain combines TRBV5-6 with TRBJ2-3, with D hard to call. In germline, CDR1 is SGHDT, CDR2 YYEEEE. V lost 4 bases and J lost 0, with 12 bases in between. The CDR3 is 15 residues long. The CDR3 sequence: CASSGILISTDTQYF. The CDR3 DNA reads TGTGCCAGCAGCGGTATTCTGATTAGCACAGATACGCAGTATTTT.

This clonotype has at least ten counts. The rearrangement links TRBV7-8 to TRBJ2-3, with D perhaps being TRBD1 or TRBD2 (5 bases each). The V end was cut by 3 bases, the J end by 1 base, with 11 bases between. Germline assignment: CDR1 SGHVS and CDR2 FQNEAQ. This CDR3 comprises 15 residues. CDR3 sequence (DNA): TGTGCCAGCAGCTTGGGGGTGCTGGGCACAGATACGCAGTATTTT. This codes for CASSLGVLGTDTQYF. The complete variable domain, with remaining parts taken from reference TRBV7-8 and TRBJ2-3, reads GAGVSQSPRYKVAKRGQDVALRCDPISGHVSLFWYQQALGQGPEFLTYFQNEAQLDKSGLPSDRFFAERPEGSVSTLKIQRTQQEDSAVYLCASSLGVLGTDTQYFGPGTRLTVL.

This clonotype was seen a few times. The V gene is TRBV5-5, the J gene TRBJ1-1; D is undetermined. Germline V gene data show CDR1 as SGHKS and CDR2 as YYEKEE (reference sequence). The CDR3 has 13 residues. With 2 bases removed from V and 3 bases from J, the gap between germline ends came to 8 bases. This chain's CDR3 is CASSFDVDTEAFF. The CDR3, as DNA: TGTGCCAGCAGCTTCGACGTAGACACTGAAGCTTTCTTT.

With regard to this clonotype: Mismatch with germline at one junction end may stem from a read error. The gene calls are TRBV6-2 or TRBV6-3 and TRBJ1-5, with 8 bases lining up with TRBD1. This CDR3 contains 13 residues. Per the germline V gene, CDR1 is MNHEY and CDR2 is SVGEGT. CDR3 loop: CAGSPRGHQPQHF. CDR3 nucleotides: TGTGCCGGCAGCCCCAGGGGGCATCAGCCCCAGCATTTT.

V usage is TRBV2 and J usage is TRBJ2-5, with D unresolved. V lost 8 bases and J 2 bases, leaving 6 bases between the germline ends. The CDR3 length is 11 residues. CDR1 is SNHLY, CDR2 FYNNEI, per germline. The CDR3 DNA reads TGTGCCAGCCGGCCTCAAGAGACCCAGTACTTC. Its translation is CASRPQETQYF. Combining the CDR3 with reference TRBV2 and TRBJ2-5 gives the whole variable domain EPEVTQTPSHQVTQMGQEVILRCVPISNHLYFYWYRQILGQKVEFLVSFYNNEISEKSEIFDDQFSVERPDGSNFTLKIRSTKLEDSAMYFCASRPQETQYFGPGTRLLVL.

This clonotype was picked up a small number of times. The gene calls are TRBV2 and TRBJ1-3; no clear D. Germline CDR1 is SNHLY and CDR2 is FYNNEI. Trimming removed 4 bases from V and 6 bases from J, with 10 bases in between. The CDR3 consists of 13 residues. The CDR3 DNA reads TGTGCCAGCAGTGCATCTGCGGCAAACACCATATATTTT. This gives the protein CASSASAANTIYF.

This clonotype came up many times. This sequence joins TRBV3-1 and TRBJ2-1; D unclear. CDR3 length: 16 amino acids. Trimming cost V 4 bases and J 2 bases, with 15 bases left between them. Germline CDR1 is LGHDT and CDR2 is YNNKEL (reference sequence). The chain's CDR3 is CASSPPTPSPYNEQFF. CDR3 DNA: TGTGCCAGCAGCCCCCCCACGCCATCCCCCTACAATGAGCAGTTCTTC.

This clonotype has at least ten counts. The CDR3 DNA reads as TGTGCCAGCAGAAGCGGGGTGGCGACTAGCGGGGGGATCTCCTACGAGCAGTACTTC. Its translation: CASRSGVATSGGISYEQYF. V gene TRBV11-2 combines with J gene TRBJ2-7, with TRBD2 matching 13 bases. V shed 6 bases, J shed 0 bases, and the junction held 14 bases outside the gene matches. Germline V CDR1 and CDR2: SGHAT, FQNNGV. The CDR3 has 19 amino acids.

This chain connects TRBV30 to TRBJ2-1; no clear D. This CDR3 is built from 13 residues. Germline V CDR1 and CDR2: GTSNPN, SVGIG (reference sequence). Trimming removed 3 bases at V and 4 bases at J, with 10 bases between. The CDR3 DNA sequence: TGTGCCTGGAGCGCCGCCGGGTACAATGAGCAGTTCTTC. This sequence encodes CAWSAAGYNEQFF.

This clonotype was counted only a few times. The rearrangement links TRBV9 to TRBJ1-3; D ambiguous. Germline V lookup: CDR1 SGDLS, CDR2 YYNGEE. The germline V and J ends were trimmed by 3 bases and 1 base, with 11 bases remaining between them. CDR3 length equals 15 residues. CDR3 residues: CASSAGSASGNTIYF. The CDR3 region has the DNA TGTGCCAGCAGCGCCGGCAGCGCTTCTGGAAACACCATATATTTT.